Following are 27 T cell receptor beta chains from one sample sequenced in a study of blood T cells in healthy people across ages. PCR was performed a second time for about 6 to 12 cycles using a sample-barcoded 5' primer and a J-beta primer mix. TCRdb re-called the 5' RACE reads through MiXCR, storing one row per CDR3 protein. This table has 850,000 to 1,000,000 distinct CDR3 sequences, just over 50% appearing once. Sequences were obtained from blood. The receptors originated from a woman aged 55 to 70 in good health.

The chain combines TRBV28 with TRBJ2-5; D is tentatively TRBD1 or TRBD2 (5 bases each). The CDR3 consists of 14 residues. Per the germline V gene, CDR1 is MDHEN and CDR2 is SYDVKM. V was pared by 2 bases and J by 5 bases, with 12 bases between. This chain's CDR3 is CASSLTGTLETQYF. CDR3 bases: TGTGCCAGCAGTTTAACCGGGACGCTGGAGACCCAGTACTTC.

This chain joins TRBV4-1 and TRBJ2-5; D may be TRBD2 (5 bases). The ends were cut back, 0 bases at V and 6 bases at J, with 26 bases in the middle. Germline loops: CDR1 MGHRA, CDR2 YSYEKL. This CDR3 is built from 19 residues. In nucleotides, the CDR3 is TGCGCCAGCAGCCAAGATCTGGGAAATGTGGCTAGCTCCATAAAGACCCAGTACTTC. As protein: CASSQDLGNVASSIKTQYF.

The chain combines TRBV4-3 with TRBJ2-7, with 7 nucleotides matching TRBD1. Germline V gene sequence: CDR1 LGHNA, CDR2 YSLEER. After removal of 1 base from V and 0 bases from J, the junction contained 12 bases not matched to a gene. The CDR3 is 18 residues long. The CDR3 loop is CASSQATNRQGLSYEQYF. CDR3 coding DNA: TGCGCCAGCAGCCAAGCTACCAACCGACAGGGCCTCTCCTACGAGCAGTACTTC.

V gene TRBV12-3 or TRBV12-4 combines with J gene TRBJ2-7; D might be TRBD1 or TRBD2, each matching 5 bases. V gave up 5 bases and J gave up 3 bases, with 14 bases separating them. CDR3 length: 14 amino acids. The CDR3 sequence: CASSAWDGLYEQYF. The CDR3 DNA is TGTGCCAGCAGTGCCTGGGACGGCCTCTACGAGCAGTACTTC.

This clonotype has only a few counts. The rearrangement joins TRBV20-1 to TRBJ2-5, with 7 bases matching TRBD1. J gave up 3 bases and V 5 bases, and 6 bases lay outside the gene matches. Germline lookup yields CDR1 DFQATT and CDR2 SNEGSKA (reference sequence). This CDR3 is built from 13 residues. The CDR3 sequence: CSAPRQGKETQYF. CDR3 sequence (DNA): TGCAGTGCTCCCCGACAGGGAAAAGAGACCCAGTACTTC.

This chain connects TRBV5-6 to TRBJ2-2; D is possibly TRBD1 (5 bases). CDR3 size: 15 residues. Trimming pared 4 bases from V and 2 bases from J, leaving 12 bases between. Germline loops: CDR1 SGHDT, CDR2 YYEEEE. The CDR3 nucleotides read TGTGCCAGCAGCGGGGCGAACCGAAACACCGGGGAGCTGTTTTTT. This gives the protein CASSGANRNTGELFF.

The CDR3 reads CASAGDRVHNSPLHF. In nucleotides, the CDR3 is TGTGCCAGCGCCGGTGACAGGGTCCATAATTCACCCCTCCACTTT. The V call is TRBV28, the J call TRBJ1-6; TRBD1 matches at 7 bases. Germline CDR1 MDHEN, CDR2 SYDVKM. The CDR3 runs 15 residues. The junction had 9 bases not matched to a gene; V was cut back by 8 bases and J by 5 bases.

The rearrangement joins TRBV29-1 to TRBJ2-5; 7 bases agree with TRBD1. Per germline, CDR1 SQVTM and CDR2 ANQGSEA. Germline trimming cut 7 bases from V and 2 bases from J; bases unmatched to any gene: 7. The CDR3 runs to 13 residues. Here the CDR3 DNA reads TGCAGCGCTAGGGGGCTCCTACAAGAGACCCAGTACTTC. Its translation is CSARGLLQETQYF.

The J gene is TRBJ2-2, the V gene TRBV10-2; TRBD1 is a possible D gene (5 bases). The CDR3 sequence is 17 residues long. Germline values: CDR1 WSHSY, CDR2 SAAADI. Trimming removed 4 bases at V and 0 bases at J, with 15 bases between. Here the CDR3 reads CASSAIYRNTNTGELFF. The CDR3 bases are TGCGCCAGCAGTGCTATTTACAGGAACACGAACACCGGGGAGCTGTTTTTT.

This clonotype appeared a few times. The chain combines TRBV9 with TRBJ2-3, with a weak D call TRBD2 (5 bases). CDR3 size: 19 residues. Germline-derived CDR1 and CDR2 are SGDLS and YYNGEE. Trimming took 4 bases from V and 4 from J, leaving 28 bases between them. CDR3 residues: CASSPDPRVGGLGPDTQYF. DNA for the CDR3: TGTGCCAGCAGCCCAGATCCGCGGGTGGGCGGGTTAGGGCCAGATACGCAGTATTTT.

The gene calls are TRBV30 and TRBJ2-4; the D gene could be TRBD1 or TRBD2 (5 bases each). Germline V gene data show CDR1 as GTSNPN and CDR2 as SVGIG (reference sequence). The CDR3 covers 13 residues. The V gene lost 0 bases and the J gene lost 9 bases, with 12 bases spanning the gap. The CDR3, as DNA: TGTGCCTGGAGTGTATTGAGGGGCGGCATTCAGTACTTC. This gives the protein CAWSVLRGGIQYF.

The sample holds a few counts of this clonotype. CDR3: CASSAGPSVSTDTQYF. As DNA, the CDR3 is TGTGCCAGCAGTGCAGGACCTAGCGTTAGCACAGATACGCAGTATTTT. The chain has TRBV5-5 and TRBJ2-3; possibly TRBD2 for D (6 bases). Deletions cut 5 bases from V and 0 bases from J, with 16 bases between. From germline, CDR1 is SGHKS and CDR2 YYEKEE (reference sequence). This CDR3 is built from 16 residues.

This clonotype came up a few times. The CDR3 protein is CSARVLAGRETQYF. The CDR3 DNA reads TGCAGTGCTAGAGTACTAGCGGGACGGGAGACCCAGTACTTC. This chain links TRBV20-1 with TRBJ2-5; 10 bases are shared with TRBD2. The V gene end was trimmed by 1 base and the J gene end by 5 bases; junction bases not matched to a gene: 4. The CDR3 runs to 14 residues. Germline-derived CDR1 and CDR2 are DFQATT and SNEGSKA (reference sequence).

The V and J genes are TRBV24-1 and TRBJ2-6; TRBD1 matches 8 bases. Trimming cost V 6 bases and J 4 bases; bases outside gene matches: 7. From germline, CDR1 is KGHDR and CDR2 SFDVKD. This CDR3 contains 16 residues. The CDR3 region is CATSKGQGSGANVLTF. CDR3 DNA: TGTGCCACCAGTAAAGGACAGGGCTCCGGGGCCAACGTCCTGACTTTC.

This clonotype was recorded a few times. In DNA form, the CDR3 reads TGCAGCGTTGAAGATCTGGTGCGGGAGGGCCAAAGCAATGAGCAGTTCTTC. This sequence encodes CSVEDLVREGQSNEQFF. The genes are TRBV29-1 and TRBJ2-1, with 9 bases fitting TRBD2. Trimming took 0 bases from V and 6 from J; bases not matched to a gene: 12. The CDR3 spans 17 residues. Germline CDR1 SQVTM, CDR2 ANQGSEA.

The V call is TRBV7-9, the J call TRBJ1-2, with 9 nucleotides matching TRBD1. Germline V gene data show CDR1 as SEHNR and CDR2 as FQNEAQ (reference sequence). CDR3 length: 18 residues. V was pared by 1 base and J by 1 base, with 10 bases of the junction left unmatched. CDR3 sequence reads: CASSLEGRTGAHNYGYTF. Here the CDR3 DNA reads TGTGCCAGCAGCTTAGAGGGGCGGACAGGGGCCCATAACTATGGCTACACCTTC.

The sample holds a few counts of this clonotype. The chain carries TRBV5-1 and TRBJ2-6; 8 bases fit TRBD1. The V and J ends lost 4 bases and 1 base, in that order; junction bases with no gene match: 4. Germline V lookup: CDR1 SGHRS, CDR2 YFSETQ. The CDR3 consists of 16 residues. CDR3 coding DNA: TGCGCCAGCAGCATCGGACAGGGATCTGGGGCCAACGTCCTGACTTTC. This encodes CASSIGQGSGANVLTF.

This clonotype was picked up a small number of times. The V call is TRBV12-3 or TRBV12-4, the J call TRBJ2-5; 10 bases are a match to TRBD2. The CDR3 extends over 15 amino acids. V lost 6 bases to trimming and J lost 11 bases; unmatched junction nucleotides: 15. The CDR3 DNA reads TGTGCCAGCAGAAATAGCGGGAGGCGGGAAAATGAGCAGTACTTC. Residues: CASRNSGRRENEQYF.

The chain's CDR3 is CASSQAHSLVETQYF. CDR3 sequence (DNA): TGCGCCAGCAGCCAAGCGCACAGCCTTGTTGAGACCCAGTACTTC. The chain carries TRBV4-1 and TRBJ2-5; no definite D call. Per germline, CDR1 MGHRA and CDR2 YSYEKL. CDR3 length equals 15 residues. Trimming shortened V by 1 base and J by 5 bases, and 14 bases separated the two germline ends.

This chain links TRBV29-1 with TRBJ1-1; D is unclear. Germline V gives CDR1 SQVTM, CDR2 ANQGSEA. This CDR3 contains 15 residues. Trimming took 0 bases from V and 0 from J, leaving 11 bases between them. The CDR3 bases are TGCAGCGTTGAAGAATTTCCGGGATTGAACACTGAAGCTTTCTTT. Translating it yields CSVEEFPGLNTEAFF.

This CDR3 is CASSPQVGLPGVETQYF. CDR3 in DNA: TGTGCCAGCTCACCCCAAGTGGGACTACCCGGGGTCGAGACGCAGTATTTT. The V gene is TRBV18, the J gene TRBJ2-3; 7 nucleotides line up with TRBD2. Germline V gene lookup returns CDR1 KGHSH and CDR2 LQKENI. Trimming at V came to 3 bases and at J to 9 bases, leaving 18 bases not matched to a gene. The CDR3 runs to 17 residues.

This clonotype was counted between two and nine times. The CDR3 region is CASSHLPSGTSADTQYF. As DNA, the CDR3 is TGCGCCAGCAGCCACTTACCTAGCGGGACGTCCGCAGATACGCAGTATTTT. The chain couples TRBV4-3 to TRBJ2-3; TRBD2 aligns across 9 bases. From germline, CDR1 is LGHNA and CDR2 YSLEER. The ends lost 3 bases at V and 4 bases at J; junction bases unmatched: 11. The CDR3 length is 17 residues.

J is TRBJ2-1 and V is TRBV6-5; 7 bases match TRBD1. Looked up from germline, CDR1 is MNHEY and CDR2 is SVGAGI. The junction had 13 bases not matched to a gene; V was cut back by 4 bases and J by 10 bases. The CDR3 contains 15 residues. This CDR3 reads CASSLRQGITYEQFF. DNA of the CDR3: TGTGCCAGCAGTTTGAGACAGGGAATAACCTACGAGCAGTTCTTC.

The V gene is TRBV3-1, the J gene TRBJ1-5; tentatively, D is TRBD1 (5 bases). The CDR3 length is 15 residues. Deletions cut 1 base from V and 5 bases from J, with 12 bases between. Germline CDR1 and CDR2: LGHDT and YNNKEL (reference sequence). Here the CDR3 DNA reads TGTGCCAGCAGCCAAGGCCCAGGGAGGTATCAGCCCCAGCATTTT. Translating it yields CASSQGPGRYQPQHF.

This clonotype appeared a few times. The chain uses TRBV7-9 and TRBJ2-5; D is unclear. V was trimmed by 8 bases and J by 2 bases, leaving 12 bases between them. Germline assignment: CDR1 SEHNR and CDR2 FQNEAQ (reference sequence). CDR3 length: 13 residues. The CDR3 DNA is TGTGCCAGCGACCACGGATTACAAGAGACCCAGTACTTC. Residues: CASDHGLQETQYF.

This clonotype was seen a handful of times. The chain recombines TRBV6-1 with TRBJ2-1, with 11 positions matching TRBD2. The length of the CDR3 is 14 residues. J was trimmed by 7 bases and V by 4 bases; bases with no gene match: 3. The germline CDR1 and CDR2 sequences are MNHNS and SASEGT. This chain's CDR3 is CASSVAGGTNEQFF. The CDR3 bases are TGTGCCAGCAGTGTAGCGGGAGGGACTAATGAGCAGTTCTTC.

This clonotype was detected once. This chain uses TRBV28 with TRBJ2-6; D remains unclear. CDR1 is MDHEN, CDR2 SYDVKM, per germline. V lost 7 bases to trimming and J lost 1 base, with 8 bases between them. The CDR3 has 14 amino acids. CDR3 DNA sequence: TGTGCCAGCAATAGGCGTTCTGGGGCCAACGTCCTGACTTTC. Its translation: CASNRRSGANVLTF.